What follows is one TCR beta chain and its context. A read error may produce the germline difference seen at one junction end. The record originates from a study of T cells in Graves' hyperthyroidism and ophthalmopathy. Each ophthalmopathy patient scored at least 3 on the Clinical Activity Score and at least 4 on NOSPECS grade, with duration under 3 months. This CDR3 has 12 residues. CDR1 MDHEN and CDR2 SYDVKM come from the germline V gene. It was RNA transcripts that yielded the amplified TCR beta CDR3 regions. During a first-round RT-PCR of the TCR CDR3, the HTBI primer set was used. TCRdb processed the multiplex PCR reads anew with MiXCR; each CDR3 protein has one entry. The data contain 300,000 to 350,000 distinct CDR3 sequences, roughly 20% of them singletons.

The sequenced material came from blood. The receptor's source is a woman aged 40 to 49 with Graves' ophthalmopathy. The chain carries TRBV28 and TRBJ1-1; tentatively, D is TRBD1 (6 bases). CDR3 sequence: CASNLTGHEASF. CDR3 DNA sequence: TGTGCCAGCAATTTAACGGGACATGAAGCTTCCTTT. Drawing the rest from reference TRBV28 and TRBJ1-1, the complete variable domain is DVKVTQSSRYLVKRTGEKVFLECVQDMDHENMFWYRQDPGLGLRLIYFSYDVKMKEKGDIPEGYSVSREKKERFSLILESASTNQTSMYLCASNLTGHEASFGQGTRLTVV.